The T cell receptor (beta chain) under discussion was sequenced for a study of blood T cell repertoires in COVID-19. Per the study methods: Amplified reference gene primers provided the basis for estimating nucleated cell counts. Profiled with immunoSEQ multiplex PCR; TCRdb holds only in-frame clones, not every one. V and J calls and clone size follow that table, whereas D and trimming were derived from the DNA. This sample has roughly 500,000 clones, with approximately 88% found just once. Participant ages covered roughly 18 to 89 years across 24 US areas. Participant reports of clinical history set cohort assignment. Germline V gene data show CDR1 as SGHVS and CDR2 as FNYEAQ. Germline trimming cut 3 bases from V and 6 bases from J; bases unmatched to any gene: 0. The CDR3 has 13 residues.

The material sequenced was PBMCs or T cells enriched from blood (not recorded which). The gene calls are TRBV7-6 and TRBJ2-1, with 9 bases that match TRBD2. This clonotype was sampled from a middle-aged woman who had recovered from COVID-19. The CDR3 DNA reads as TGTGCCAGCAGCTTTAGCGGGAGCAATGAGCAGTTCTTC. Translation gives CASSFSGSNEQFF.